Only one count was recorded for the clone carrying this T cell receptor beta chain. The time point here: peripheral blood 6 weeks after treatment start. Germline trimming cut 5 bases from V and 6 bases from J; bases unmatched to any gene: 17. Germline CDR1 is SGHVS and CDR2 is FQNEAQ. This CDR3 is 18 amino acids long. Measured with immunoSEQ multiplex PCR; TCRdb has only the in-frame clones, and not every one. The data hold tens of thousands of clones, with about 90% observed a single time. The data belong to a study of PD-L1 blockade in urothelial cancer. This rearrangement joins TRBV7-8 to TRBJ2-3; 10 bases match TRBD1. The receptor comes from a man in his 70s with urothelial cancer. Sequencing was performed on PBMCs, taken around atezolizumab (anti-PD-L1) treatment. The CDR3 DNA is TGTGCCAGCAGCCCATCCCTTGGCCTGGGGACAGGGGTCGATACGCAGTATTTT. Translated, it gives CASSPSLGLGTGVDTQYF.